The 15 T cell receptor beta chains below all came from one sample that was sequenced in a study of blood T cells in healthy people across ages. Alongside a J-beta primer mix, a sample-barcoded 5' primer served in a second PCR lasting roughly 6 to 11 cycles. TCRdb analysed the 5' RACE reads with MiXCR anew, one entry per CDR3 protein. The data hold 900,000 to 950,000 distinct CDR3 sequences, with about 27% observed a single time. A further study also used this sample, focusing on T cells of mothers and their children.

Material: blood. The receptors shown here come from a woman aged 40 to 50 in good health.

The rearrangement links TRBV6-5 to TRBJ2-3, with D possibly being TRBD2 (5 bases). V was shortened by 4 bases and J by 1 base, with 12 bases between the two germline ends. The germline V gene encodes CDR1 MNHEY and CDR2 SVGAGI. The CDR3 spans 15 residues. The CDR3 loop is CASSSLRVGTDTQYF. The DNA for the CDR3 is TGTGCCAGCAGTTCCCTGAGGGTCGGCACAGATACGCAGTATTTT.

This clonotype was found many times. The chain is built from TRBV10-3 and TRBJ2-1; 7 bases align to TRBD1. The CDR3 sequence is 13 residues long. From germline, CDR1 is ENHRY and CDR2 SYGVKD. Trimming at V came to 3 bases and at J to 8 bases, leaving 4 bases not matched to a gene. The CDR3 region is CAISDGQVYEQFF. The DNA for the CDR3 is TGTGCCATCAGTGATGGACAGGTCTATGAGCAGTTCTTC.

Note on this clonotype: This sequence may be a read error, since a much larger clone differs from it by one base. The V and J genes are TRBV24-1 and TRBJ2-5, with D possibly matching TRBD1 (7 bases). The V and J ends lost 1 base and 11 bases respectively, with 22 bases between them. Germline CDR1 is KGHDR and CDR2 is SFDVKD. The CDR3 has 16 residues. DNA of the CDR3: TGTGCCACCAGTGATTTTAGGCAGGGGGGTCGAAATGAGCAGTACTTC. This sequence encodes CATSDFRQGGRNEQYF.

The rearrangement links TRBV3-1 to TRBJ2-1; TRBD1 aligns across 9 bases. The CDR3 is 21 residues long. V shed 1 base, J shed 6 bases, and the junction held 22 bases outside the gene matches. Germline V lookup: CDR1 LGHDT, CDR2 YNNKEL (reference sequence). CDR3 sequence: CASSQGVYRRTVPGQGNEQFF. The DNA of the CDR3 is TGTGCCAGCAGCCAAGGGGTGTACCGTCGAACAGTTCCGGGACAGGGCAATGAGCAGTTCTTC.

This clonotype came up a few times. The rearrangement uses TRBV10-3 and TRBJ1-6; D unresolved. V was shortened by 0 bases and J by 6 bases, with 12 bases between the two germline ends. The germline gives CDR1 ENHRY, CDR2 SYGVKD. This CDR3 is 16 amino acids long. Written as DNA, the CDR3 is TGTGCCATCAGTGAGTCCGGCGGGGTCGGTAATTCACCCCTCCACTTT. Translating gives CAISESGGVGNSPLHF.

The table lists this clonotype with a few counts. V gene TRBV4-2 combines with J gene TRBJ1-5; 8 bases align to TRBD1. The length of the CDR3 is 17 residues. J was trimmed by 2 bases and V by 1 base; bases with no gene match: 7. Germline V gives CDR1 LGHNA, CDR2 YNFKEQ. CDR3 amino acids: CASSQGAQGAGNQPQHF. In nucleotides, the CDR3 is TGTGCCAGCAGCCAAGGGGCCCAGGGGGCGGGCAATCAGCCCCAGCATTTT.

This clonotype was observed many times. The chain combines TRBV7-2 with TRBJ2-3, with 9 bases matching TRBD2. J gave up 6 bases and V 6 bases, and 4 bases lay outside the gene matches. From germline, CDR1 is SGHTA and CDR2 FQGNSA. This CDR3 has 13 amino acids. In DNA form, the CDR3 reads TGTGCCAGCAGATACGGACTAGCGGATACGCAGTATTTT. Amino acids: CASRYGLADTQYF.

Only a few counts were recorded for this clonotype. The genes are TRBV28 and TRBJ1-2; unclear D gene. The CDR3 has 14 residues. Germline V gives CDR1 MDHEN, CDR2 SYDVKM. V was cut by 7 bases and J by 3 bases, with 15 bases left in between. The CDR3 spells CASNSRAIDYGYTF. As DNA, the CDR3 is TGTGCCAGCAATTCCCGGGCAATCGACTATGGCTACACCTTC.

The chain couples TRBV27 to TRBJ2-2; 7 bases are a match to TRBD2. Germline V lookup: CDR1 MNHEY, CDR2 SMNVEV (reference sequence). The CDR3 extends over 16 amino acids. Trimming cost V 8 bases and J 3 bases; bases outside gene matches: 12. The CDR3 nucleotides are TGTGCCAGCGTCGCCTTCGGGACTAAAGACACCGGGGAGCTGTTTTTT. Translating gives CASVAFGTKDTGELFF.

To note about this clonotype: An end of the junction does not agree with germline; a read error may underlie this. V is TRBV7-3 and J is TRBJ2-3; 11 bases agree with TRBD2. Germline CDR1 SGHTA, CDR2 FQGTGA. The CDR3 runs to 19 residues. The CDR3 reads CASNQVVVAGGYSTDAQYF. CDR3 DNA sequence: TGTGCCAGCAACCAAGTCGTGGTAGCGGGGGGGTACTCCACAGATGCGCAGTATTTT.

This clonotype was detected only a few times. The rearrangement links TRBV3-1 to TRBJ2-7; D is unclear. The germline V gene has CDR1 LGHDT and CDR2 YNNKEL (reference sequence). The CDR3 has 13 residues. V shed 2 bases and J shed 7 bases, with 12 bases lying between them. In DNA form, the CDR3 reads TGTGCCAGCAGCCAAACCAGCGTCTCAGAGCAGTACTTC. It specifies CASSQTSVSEQYF.

The chain joins TRBV7-2 to TRBJ2-1, with D tentatively TRBD2 (5 bases). CDR1 is SGHTA and CDR2 is FQGNSA in the germline V gene. The CDR3 is made up of 17 amino acids. V was shortened by 1 base and J by 4 bases, with 17 bases between the two germline ends. CDR3 coding DNA: TGTGCCAGCAGCTTAGTTACGGGCCTAGCTTCTTACAATGAGCAGTTCTTC. It is translated as CASSLVTGLASYNEQFF.

Comments on this clonotype: With a much larger clone just one base away, this may be a read error. The J gene is TRBJ2-7, the V gene TRBV12-3 or TRBV12-4; D might be TRBD1 (6 bases). V lost 8 bases to trimming and J lost 4 bases, with 18 bases between them. The CDR3 is 14 residues long. Here the CDR3 reads CASGSTGISYEQYF. CDR3 DNA: TGTGCCAGCGGCTCAACAGGGATTTCTTACGAGCAGTACTTC.

This clonotype was seen only a few times. V and J are TRBV20-1 and TRBJ1-1, with a tentative D call TRBD1 (5 bases). The V and J ends lost 2 bases and 1 base respectively, with 11 bases between them. CDR3 length: 14 residues. The germline gives CDR1 DFQATT, CDR2 SNEGSKA (reference sequence). The CDR3 is CSARLRGENTEAFF. DNA for the CDR3: TGCAGTGCTAGATTGAGAGGGGAGAACACTGAAGCTTTCTTT.

The CDR3 sequence is CSARDRGPNYGYTF. In DNA, the CDR3 is TGCAGTGCTAGAGATCGCGGCCCCAACTATGGCTACACCTTC. The J gene is TRBJ1-2, the V gene TRBV20-1; D remains unclear. Trimming removed 0 bases at V and 2 bases at J, with 10 bases between. This CDR3 has 14 amino acids. Germline loops: CDR1 DFQATT, CDR2 SNEGSKA (reference sequence).